This T cell receptor beta chain stems from a study of PD-L1 blockade in urothelial cancer. Turning to the study itself: The authors examined blood 3 weeks (second dose) and 6 weeks after treatment start.

A spike-in of synthetic TCR analog templates was added to each PCR. The method was immunoSEQ multiplex PCR; TCRdb's version includes in-frame clones alone and lacks a portion of them. The sample has about 51,000 clones; approximately 86% are singletons. Whole-study findings and limits: Tumor-associated blood clones were expanded more by durable-benefit patients at 3 weeks.

This clone was recorded a few times. Its specificity is not known. Per the germline V gene, CDR1 is MNHEY and CDR2 is SVGAGI. After removal of 5 bases from V and 7 bases from J, the junction contained 10 bases not matched to a gene. The length of the CDR3 is 14 residues. Sequenced here: PBMCs, sampled around atezolizumab (anti-PD-L1) treatment. The source of this sequence is a man between 60 and 70 years old with urothelial cancer. This chain connects TRBV6-5 to TRBJ1-1; 7 nucleotides align to TRBD1. DNA of the CDR3: TGTGCCAGCAGTGGCCTTGGGACAGCGAGTGAAGCTTTCTTT. Translated, it gives CASSGLGTASEAFF.